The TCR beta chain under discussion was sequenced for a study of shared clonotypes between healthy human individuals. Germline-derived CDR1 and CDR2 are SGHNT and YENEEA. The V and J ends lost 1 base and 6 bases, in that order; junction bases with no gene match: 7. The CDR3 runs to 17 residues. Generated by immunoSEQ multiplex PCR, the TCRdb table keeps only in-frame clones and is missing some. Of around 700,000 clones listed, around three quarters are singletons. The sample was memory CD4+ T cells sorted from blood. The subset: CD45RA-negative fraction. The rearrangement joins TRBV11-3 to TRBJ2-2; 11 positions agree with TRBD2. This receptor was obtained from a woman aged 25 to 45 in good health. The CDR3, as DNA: TGTGCCAGCAGCTTAGCCCCACTAGCGGGAGTGTCCGGGGAGCTGTTTTTT. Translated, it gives CASSLAPLAGVSGELFF.